This T cell receptor (beta chain) was sequenced during a study of shared clonotypes between healthy human individuals. General observations from the study: Relative to memory subsets, naive subsets generally showed larger estimated richness.

The assay was immunoSEQ multiplex PCR, and TCRdb's table has in-frame clones only and misses some. The repertoire has hundreds of thousands of clones, roughly 72% of them found once; the top ten carry 1.5% to 2%. The V end lost 4 bases, the J end lost 6 bases, and 12 bases lay between the germline ends. Germline CDR1 is SGDLS and CDR2 is YYNGEE. This CDR3 is built from 13 residues. A note on this clone: The antigen is undetermined.

The sequenced sample was memory CD4+ T cells sorted from blood. Subset reported: CD45RA-negative fraction. The chain carries TRBV9 and TRBJ2-3; possibly TRBD1 for D (5 bases). This TCR was recovered from a woman in her 30s in good health. This CDR3 reads CASSPTAGDTQYF. CDR3 coding DNA: TGTGCCAGCAGCCCTACAGCAGGGGATACGCAGTATTTT.